These 2 T cell receptor beta chains share one sample of origin, sequenced in a study of blood T cell repertoires in COVID-19. Using immunoSEQ multiplex PCR, the repertoire was profiled, and TCRdb retains in-frame clones only, with some absent. This sample yields 200,000 to 250,000 clones, of which 84% are seen a single time; 1.8% belongs to the top ten. The material sequenced was PBMCs or T cells enriched from blood (not recorded which). Every receptor here comes from a man in his 60s who had recovered from COVID-19.

The chain has TRBV5-4 and TRBJ2-7; 7 nucleotides align to TRBD2. This CDR3 has 17 amino acids. Germline-derived CDR1 and CDR2 are SGHNT and YYREEE (reference sequence). V lost 0 bases, J lost 3 bases, and 12 bases stayed unmatched. The CDR3 nucleotides read TGTGCCAGCAGCTTGGACGGGGGGAAATGGCAAGGCTACGAGCAGTACTTC. It is translated as CASSLDGGKWQGYEQYF.

The genes are TRBV6-1 and TRBJ2-7, with D perhaps TRBD1 (6 bases). V gave up 0 bases and J gave up 7 bases, with 19 bases separating them. The CDR3 has 16 amino acids. Per germline, CDR1 MNHNS and CDR2 SASEGT. CDR3 DNA sequence: TGTGCCAGCAGTGAAGCGGGTTGGCAGGGGACGGGTGAGCAGTACTTC. It is translated as CASSEAGWQGTGEQYF.